The 7 T cell receptor beta chains in this list originate from one sample, sequenced in a study of shared clonotypes between healthy human individuals. Terminally differentiated effector memory CD45RA+ cells were excluded from the naive CD8 cells, which were CD45RO-negative and positively selected for CCR7. The data were produced by immunoSEQ multiplex PCR, yet TCRdb's version contains in-frame clones alone and is incomplete. Here the sample spans 2 million or so clones, roughly 94% being singletons. Sequencing was done on a sample of naive CD8+ T cells sorted from blood. These receptors were collected from a young man in good health.

Comment on this clone: The same CDR3 is also encoded by other DNA sequences in this sample. The chain links TRBV27 to TRBJ1-5, with 7 bases lining up with TRBD1. The V gene's germline CDR1 is MNHEY and CDR2 SMNVEV (reference sequence). With 3 bases clipped from V and 7 bases from J, the junction kept 3 bases outside the gene matches. The CDR3 has 13 amino acids. Here the CDR3 DNA reads TGTGCCAGCAGTTTTGGAGGGGGCCAGCCCCAGCATTTT. It codes for CASSFGGGQPQHF.

This clone appeared a single time. This chain connects TRBV4-3 to TRBJ2-3; TRBD2 aligns across 7 bases. V dropped 1 base and J dropped 5; count of bases not matched to a gene: 9. This CDR3 comprises 16 residues. Germline V lookup: CDR1 LGHNA, CDR2 YSLEER. The CDR3 bases are TGCGCCAGCAGCCAAGTTTTAGGAGGGGAGGGAGATACGCAGTATTTT. Translated: CASSQVLGGEGDTQYF.

On this clone: The same CDR3 can be traced to other DNA sequences in this sample. V usage is TRBV18 and J usage is TRBJ1-4, with D tentatively TRBD1 (6 bases). The germline V and J ends were trimmed by 2 bases and 8 bases, with 6 bases remaining between them. This CDR3 spans 12 amino acids. Germline lookup yields CDR1 KGHSH and CDR2 LQKENI. CDR3 loop: CASSPGGEKLFF. CDR3 nucleotides: TGTGCCAGCTCACCAGGGGGCGAAAAACTGTTTTTT.

This chain uses TRBV19 with TRBJ2-4; possibly TRBD1 for D (6 bases). The CDR3 consists of 13 residues. Looked up from germline, CDR1 is LNHDA and CDR2 is SQIVND (reference sequence). V lost 5 bases and J lost 6, with 11 bases in between. DNA of the CDR3: TGTGCCAGTAGTCCTGGACAGTTAAACATTCAGTACTTC. Protein sequence: CASSPGQLNIQYF.

The chain employs TRBV4-3 and TRBJ2-1; maybe TRBD2 (6 bases). The V end lost 1 base, the J end lost 8 bases, and 15 bases lay between the germline ends. Germline assignment: CDR1 LGHNA and CDR2 YSLEER. This CDR3 is 15 amino acids long. The CDR3 bases are TGCGCCAGCAGCCAAGGAACGGGAGTTCTGGATGAGCAGTTCTTC. As protein: CASSQGTGVLDEQFF.

V gene TRBV5-4 combines with J gene TRBJ2-5; 8 bases match TRBD2. The CDR3 is 18 amino acids. V was clipped by 5 bases and J by 5 bases; unmatched bases: 20. The germline gives CDR1 SGHNT, CDR2 YYREEE (reference sequence). The CDR3 here is CASREKEAGGSRGETQYF. In DNA form, the CDR3 reads TGTGCCAGCAGAGAAAAGGAGGCGGGGGGCTCCCGAGGGGAGACCCAGTACTTC.

The J gene is TRBJ1-4, the V gene TRBV7-9; D may be TRBD1 (6 bases). Germline-derived CDR1 and CDR2 are SEHNR and FQNEAQ (reference sequence). V lost 5 bases and J 6 bases, leaving 13 bases between the germline ends. CDR3 length equals 14 residues. The CDR3 is CASSRGQPHEKLFF. The CDR3 coding sequence is TGTGCCAGCAGCCGAGGACAGCCTCATGAAAAACTGTTTTTT.